The T cell receptor (beta chain) under discussion was sequenced for a study of Tregs in tolerant kidney transplant recipients. Unstimulated Tregs (CD4+CD25+CD127-) and CD4+CD25- non-Tregs were sorted from PBMCs. Whole-study results and caveats: The small number of patients limits these findings pending further validation. No direct test of biological reproducibility was done here. Activated donor B cell expansion appeared to reveal the most relevant donor-specific TCRbeta repertoire.

Worth noting for this clone: As yet, its antigen is unknown.

TCRdb's table, derived via immunoSEQ multiplex PCR, lists solely in-frame clones and lacks some. The sample contains about 88,000 clones, approximately 90% of which appear only once. Sequencing was carried out using CD8+ T cells from blood. The receptor comes from a human donor in good health.

DNA for the CDR3: TGTGCCAGCAGGGAGACTAGTAGCCTCTACAATGAGCAGTTCTTC. Its protein product is CASRETSSLYNEQFF. The V call is TRBV13, the J call TRBJ2-1; a weak D match, TRBD2 (6 bases). This CDR3 contains 15 residues. Germline V gene lookup returns CDR1 PRHDT and CDR2 FYEKMQ (reference sequence). V was trimmed by 6 bases and J by 3 bases, leaving 15 bases between them.